This TCR beta chain was obtained from a study of blood T cell repertoires in COVID-19. On the study more broadly: Sites in the United States, Italy and Spain provided acute and convalescent COVID-19 samples. The cDNA or gDNA used as material had been derived from T cells, B-cell-depleted T cells, or PBMCs.

Trimming at V came to 5 bases and at J to 1 base, leaving 1 base not matched to a gene. The CDR3 consists of 14 residues. In germline, CDR1 is SNHLY, CDR2 FYNNEI. This clone was recorded once. In the original analysis: Amplifying reference gene primers gave estimates of nucleated cell counts. The table came from immunoSEQ multiplex PCR; TCRdb's copy has only in-frame clones and leaves some out. The V and J calls and the clone size are those of that table, but D and trimming were determined from the DNA. The table shows 100,000 to 140,000 clones, with around 80% occurring only once. The V call is TRBV2, the J call TRBJ2-5, with 10 bases identical to TRBD2. The sequence was obtained from a man aged 70-80 years with acute or convalescent COVID-19. Material: peripheral blood. CDR3 sequence: CASSSGGVQETQYF. In DNA form, the CDR3 reads TGTGCCAGCAGTAGCGGGGGGGTCCAAGAGACCCAGTACTTC.